The 11 T cell receptor beta chains below were found in one sample sequenced in a study of cytomegalovirus exposure and HLA in healthy donors. PCR amplification relied on 60 Vbeta primers (plus 13 Jbeta primers). TCRdb's table, derived via immunoSEQ multiplex PCR, lists solely in-frame clones and lacks some. Among about 260,000 clones listed, 84% were seen once. What was sequenced was PBMCs. The receptors were gathered from a woman aged 40 to 50 in good health and CMV-seropositive.

This clone was observed a few times. This chain joins TRBV10-2 and TRBJ1-1; 8 nucleotides align to TRBD1. CDR1 and CDR2 (germline): WSHSY, SAAADI. Trimming cost V 8 bases and J 1 base; bases outside gene matches: 3. The CDR3 consists of 13 residues. The CDR3, as DNA: TGCGCCAGCCTAGGGACAGGGAACACTGAAGCTTTCTTT. It encodes CASLGTGNTEAFF.

V gene TRBV12-5 combines with J gene TRBJ2-2; 9 bases align to TRBD1. The CDR3 runs 16 residues. Germline V gene sequence: CDR1 LGHNT, CDR2 FRNRAP. After removal of 4 bases from V and 7 bases from J, the junction contained 10 bases not matched to a gene. Here the CDR3 reads CASGSGKDRGVGELFF. The DNA for the CDR3 is TGTGCTAGTGGTTCTGGCAAAGACAGGGGGGTCGGGGAGCTGTTTTTT.

V gene TRBV28 combines with J gene TRBJ2-7; TRBD1 matches 9 bases. CDR3 size: 15 residues. Trimming removed 4 bases from V and 4 bases from J; junction bases left unmatched: 8. Germline CDR1 MDHEN, CDR2 SYDVKM. The CDR3 bases are TGTGCCAGCAGTTCCCCGGGACAGGGACGTTACGAGCAGTACTTC. This codes for CASSSPGQGRYEQYF.

This clone was detected once. The chain recombines TRBV27 with TRBJ2-5, with D possibly TRBD2 on 5 matching bases. Germline lookup yields CDR1 MNHEY and CDR2 SMNVEV (reference sequence). The CDR3 loop spans 16 amino acids. Trimming left V 4 bases short and J 4 bases short, with 19 bases between. As DNA, the CDR3 is TGTGCCAGCAGTTGGTCATGGGCTAGCTTAGGAGAGACCCAGTACTTC. It codes for CASSWSWASLGETQYF.

This chain uses TRBV28 with TRBJ1-1; 7 bases map to TRBD1. Germline lookup yields CDR1 MDHEN and CDR2 SYDVKM. V lost 4 bases to trimming and J lost 8 bases; unmatched junction nucleotides: 10. The CDR3 runs to 14 residues. The CDR3 loop reads CASSSPAGGTEAFF. The DNA of the CDR3 is TGTGCCAGCAGTTCTCCCGCAGGGGGGACAGAAGCTTTCTTT.

The chain uses TRBV2 and TRBJ2-2, with 15 bases that match TRBD2. Per germline, CDR1 SNHLY and CDR2 FYNNEI. The V and J ends lost 4 bases and 5 bases, in that order; junction bases with no gene match: 5. CDR3 length: 17 residues. CDR3 nucleotides: TGTGCCAGCAGTGTCGGACTAGCGGGAGGGGGGACCGGGGAGCTGTTTTTT. It codes for CASSVGLAGGGTGELFF.

This chain links TRBV30 with TRBJ1-4, with 9 bases matching TRBD1. The germline V gene has CDR1 GTSNPN and CDR2 SVGIG (reference sequence). This CDR3 comprises 15 residues. With V trimmed by 3 bases and J by 3 bases, 5 bases remained unmatched. Here the CDR3 DNA reads TGTGCCTGGAGCGAACAGGGGGCGGCTAATGAAAAACTGTTTTTT. This translates into CAWSEQGAANEKLFF.

The CDR3: CASSSLAGANTGELFF. The CDR3 DNA reads as TGTGCCAGCAGCTCTCTAGCGGGAGCGAACACCGGGGAGCTGTTTTTT. V is TRBV5-4 and J is TRBJ2-2; TRBD2 aligns across 10 bases. V shed 3 bases and J 0 bases; nucleotides not matched to a gene: 2. Germline assignment: CDR1 SGHNT and CDR2 YYREEE (reference sequence). The CDR3 spans 16 residues.

There are a few counts of this clone. The rearrangement joins TRBV4-3 to TRBJ2-2, with D tentatively TRBD2 (6 bases). This CDR3 has 15 residues. V lost 4 bases and J lost 4, with 13 bases in between. Germline-derived CDR1 and CDR2 are LGHNA and YSLEER. CDR3 sequence (DNA): TGCGCCAGCAGCCCGGGGGTAAGGGGCACCGGGGAGCTGTTTTTT. Translating gives CASSPGVRGTGELFF.

Only a few counts were recorded for this clone. The chain carries TRBV27 and TRBJ1-3, with unresolved D. Germline V lookup: CDR1 MNHEY, CDR2 SMNVEV (reference sequence). The V end lost 6 bases, the J end lost 0 bases, and 6 bases lay between the germline ends. The CDR3 consists of 13 residues. DNA for the CDR3: TGTGCCAGCAGCTTTAACTCTGGAAACACCATATATTTT. As protein: CASSFNSGNTIYF.

Only one count was recorded for this clone. The chain uses TRBV10-3 and TRBJ2-2; weak D call: TRBD2 (6 bases). CDR1 and CDR2 (germline): ENHRY, SYGVKD. Trimming cost V 4 bases and J 4 bases, with 16 bases left between them. This CDR3 has 16 residues. CDR3 residues: CAISGGTGSGTGELFF. The CDR3, as DNA: TGTGCCATCAGTGGGGGTACCGGGAGTGGCACCGGGGAGCTGTTTTTT.